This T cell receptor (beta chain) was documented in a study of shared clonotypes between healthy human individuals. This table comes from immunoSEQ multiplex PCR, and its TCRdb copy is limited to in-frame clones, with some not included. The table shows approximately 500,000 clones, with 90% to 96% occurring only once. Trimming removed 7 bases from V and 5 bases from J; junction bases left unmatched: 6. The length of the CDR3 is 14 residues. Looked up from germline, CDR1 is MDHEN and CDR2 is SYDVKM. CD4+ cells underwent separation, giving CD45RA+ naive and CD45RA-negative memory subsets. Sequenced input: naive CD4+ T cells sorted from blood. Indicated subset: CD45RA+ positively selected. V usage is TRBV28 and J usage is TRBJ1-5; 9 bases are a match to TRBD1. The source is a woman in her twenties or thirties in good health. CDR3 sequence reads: CASTGTGKHQPQHF. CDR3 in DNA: TGTGCCAGCACCGGGACAGGGAAGCATCAGCCCCAGCATTTT.